Sequencing of this TCR beta chain was carried out in a study of shared clonotypes between healthy human individuals. Germline V gene data show CDR1 as SNHLY and CDR2 as FYNNEI. Trimming took 6 bases from V and 4 from J, leaving 13 bases between them. The CDR3 runs to 13 residues. Clones were read by immunoSEQ multiplex PCR, and TCRdb kept only the in-frame ones, dropping some. Of approximately 1.5 million clones in the sample, approximately 98% were seen once. The sequencing input was naive CD4+ T cells sorted from blood. Noted subset: CD45RA+ positively selected. The rearrangement links TRBV2 to TRBJ2-7, with a weak D call TRBD2 (6 bases). This TCR was sampled from a man aged 25 to 45 in good health. CDR3 amino acids: CASRGRRAYEQYF. DNA of the CDR3: TGTGCCAGCAGGGGCCGGAGGGCTTACGAGCAGTACTTC. Filled out from reference TRBV2 and TRBJ2-7, the complete variable domain reads EPEVTQTPSHQVTQMGQEVILRCVPISNHLYFYWYRQILGQKVEFLVSFYNNEISEKSEIFDDQFSVERPDGSNFTLKIRSTKLEDSAMYFCASRGRRAYEQYFGPGTRLTVT.